Listed below are T cell receptor beta chains from one sample, sequenced in a study of blood T cell repertoires in COVID-19. Sequencing was performed with immunoSEQ multiplex PCR; in TCRdb, only in-frame clones are kept and a portion is missing. The profile covers under 300,000 clones, with approximately 80% appearing a single time and about 3.2% taken by the ten largest. Sample: peripheral blood. These receptors were taken from a woman between 18 and 29 years old with acute or convalescent COVID-19. The conserved cysteine and the conserved F or W are not part of the CDR3 here.

v_gene	CDR3aa
TRBV5-1	ASSGGRDTEAF
TRBV12-5	ASGLGTSTDTQY
TRBV24-1	ATSGGTSGANVLT
TRBV24-1	ATSDGQGPLPYEQY
TRBV9	ASRRGTGELF
TRBV29-1	SVEGPAGKNTEAF
TRBV4-2	ASSQVAAGGRGADTQY
TRBV24-1	ATSDLRGSTDTQY
TRBV6-5	ASSSGQGAVDTQY
TRBV11-2	ASSFDSFYEQY
TRBV3-1/TRBV3-2	ASSPSGSVSYNEQF
TRBV3-1/TRBV3-2	ASRPGLLAGAKNIQY
TRBV7-9	ASSPGLARDNEQF
TRBV30	AWTLGSPLH
TRBV30	AWGAGVVTQY
TRBV29-1	SVETGVAETQY